These 18 T cell receptor beta chains originate from one sample sequenced in a study of cytomegalovirus exposure and HLA in healthy donors. The PCR used 60 Vbeta and 13 Jbeta primers. Profiled with immunoSEQ multiplex PCR; TCRdb holds only in-frame clones, not every one. The sample contains 110,000 or so clones, approximately 80% of which appear only once. Sequenced: PBMCs. Receptors were obtained from a woman aged 18-29 years in good health and CMV-seronegative.

This clone has just a few counts. The chain carries TRBV7-6 and TRBJ1-5, with a possible D match to TRBD1 (5 bases). Germline CDR1 reads SGHVS; CDR2 reads FNYEAQ. V shed 1 base and J shed 9 bases, with 10 bases lying between them. This CDR3 region has 13 residues. The DNA of the CDR3 is TGTGCCAGCAGCTTAGAGGGGTCACGGCCCCAGCATTTT. It is translated as CASSLEGSRPQHF.

The chain couples TRBV5-1 to TRBJ1-6, with 9 bases fitting TRBD1. V shed 0 bases, J shed 10 bases, and the junction held 5 bases outside the gene matches. CDR1 and CDR2 (germline): SGHRS, YFSETQ. CDR3 length: 15 residues. The chain's CDR3 is CASSLGWTGESPLHF. The CDR3 nucleotides are TGCGCCAGCAGCTTGGGATGGACAGGGGAATCACCCCTCCACTTT.

This clone turned up a few times. The V and J genes are TRBV4-1 and TRBJ1-2, with a tentative D call TRBD1 (5 bases). V lost 0 bases, J lost 10 bases, and 15 bases lay in between. CDR1 and CDR2 from the germline V gene are MGHRA and YSYEKL. This CDR3 is built from 14 residues. The CDR3 DNA sequence: TGCGCCAGCAGCCAAGAAGGCAGGGCACAGACCTACACCTTC. This gives the protein CASSQEGRAQTYTF.

This clone was detected only once. This chain connects TRBV4-2 to TRBJ2-1; a possible D gene is TRBD2 (6 bases). The length of the CDR3 is 15 residues. Per the germline V gene, CDR1 is LGHNA and CDR2 is YNFKEQ. Deletions cut 0 bases from V and 2 bases from J, with 8 bases between. The CDR3 sequence is CASSQEGEAYNEQFF. For the CDR3, the DNA is TGTGCCAGCAGCCAAGAAGGGGAGGCCTACAATGAGCAGTTCTTC.

The chain uses TRBV6-6 and TRBJ2-4, with TRBD1 identical over 10 bases. In germline, CDR1 is MNHNY, CDR2 SVGAGI (reference sequence). Trimming cost V 6 bases and J 13 bases; bases outside gene matches: 9. CDR3 length equals 13 residues. This CDR3 is CASSPGDRGPQYF. The CDR3 coding sequence is TGTGCCAGCAGCCCCGGGGACAGGGGCCCCCAGTACTTC.

This chain joins TRBV30 and TRBJ1-2, with D perhaps matching TRBD1 (5 bases). CDR1 and CDR2 from the germline V gene are GTSNPN and SVGIG (reference sequence). Trimming left V 3 bases short and J 6 bases short, with 11 bases between. This CDR3 has 12 amino acids. The CDR3 spells CAWRWSGNGYTF. CDR3 bases: TGTGCCTGGAGGTGGTCAGGGAATGGCTACACCTTC.

This clone turned up a few times. This sequence joins TRBV6-5 and TRBJ2-3; TRBD2 matches 10 bases. Germline values: CDR1 MNHEY, CDR2 SVGAGI. After removal of 4 bases from V and 4 bases from J, the junction contained 2 bases not matched to a gene. This CDR3 is 14 amino acids long. The CDR3 DNA reads TGTGCCAGCAGTTTTAGCGGGGGGCCAGATACGCAGTATTTT. This encodes CASSFSGGPDTQYF.

The chain is built from TRBV6-6 and TRBJ1-2; D possibly corresponds to TRBD1 (5 bases). V was pared by 1 base and J by 2 bases, with 11 bases between. Germline CDR1 and CDR2: MNHNY and SVGAGI (reference sequence). This CDR3 spans 15 amino acids. The CDR3 here is CASSYLAGQNYGYTF. For the CDR3, the DNA is TGTGCCAGCAGTTACTTGGCAGGGCAGAACTATGGCTACACCTTC.

In this sample, this clone turned up a few times. V usage is TRBV27 and J usage is TRBJ1-1; no clear D. V was pared by 3 bases and J by 1 base, with 6 bases between. Germline V gene lookup returns CDR1 MNHEY and CDR2 SMNVEV (reference sequence). This CDR3 region has 13 residues. CDR3 protein: CASSFGGNTEAFF. CDR3 DNA sequence: TGTGCCAGCAGTTTTGGCGGGAACACTGAAGCTTTCTTT.

V is TRBV6-1 and J is TRBJ2-7; no reliable D call. V lost 8 bases and J lost 7, with 18 bases in between. CDR1 is MNHNS, CDR2 SASEGT, per germline. This CDR3 has 13 residues. CDR3 sequence: CASQLESRVEQYF. Written as DNA, the CDR3 is TGTGCCAGCCAATTGGAGTCACGGGTGGAGCAGTACTTC.

The chain employs TRBV7-2 and TRBJ2-1; 7 positions match TRBD2. With V trimmed by 5 bases and J by 7 bases, 8 bases remained unmatched. In germline, CDR1 is SGHTA, CDR2 FQGNSA. The CDR3 covers 14 residues. The DNA of the CDR3 is TGTGCCAGCAGCCCCAGGGACGGGGGGAATGAGCAGTTCTTC. Residues: CASSPRDGGNEQFF. The whole variable domain, remainder taken from reference TRBV7-2 and TRBJ2-1, is GAGVSQSPSNKVTEKGKDVELRCDPISGHTALYWYRQSLGQGLEFLIYFQGNSAPDKSGLPSDRFSAERTGGSVSTLTIQRTQQEDSAVYLCASSPRDGGNEQFFGPGTRLTVL.

V and J are TRBV5-1 and TRBJ1-1; D call uncertain. Trimming took 0 bases from V and 1 from J, leaving 7 bases between them. The CDR3 has 14 amino acids. Per the germline V gene, CDR1 is SGHRS and CDR2 is YFSETQ. DNA of the CDR3: TGCGCCAGCAGCTTGGTTCCTCCGAACACTGAAGCTTTCTTT. Protein: CASSLVPPNTEAFF.

This sequence joins TRBV28 and TRBJ1-1; a weak D match, TRBD1 (5 bases). Germline V gives CDR1 MDHEN, CDR2 SYDVKM. Trimming took 6 bases from V and 7 from J, leaving 12 bases between them. The CDR3 runs to 12 residues. The CDR3 DNA reads as TGTGCCAGCAGGTCCAATAGGGGTGAAGCTTTCTTT. Amino acids: CASRSNRGEAFF.

In this sample, this clone turned up once. The chain has TRBV7-2 and TRBJ2-3, with a tentative D call TRBD1 (5 bases). The CDR3 totals 13 residues. Trimming stripped 2 bases from V and 8 bases from J, with 11 bases between. CDR1 SGHTA and CDR2 FQGNSA come from the germline V gene. In nucleotides, the CDR3 is TGTGCCAGCAGCTTAAGCTGGGGCAGTACGCAGTATTTT. Translating gives CASSLSWGSTQYF.

This clone was seen only a few times. The V and J genes are TRBV5-6 and TRBJ1-4; D is perhaps TRBD1 (5 bases). Trimming removed 0 bases at V and 7 bases at J, with 10 bases between. The germline V gene has CDR1 SGHDT and CDR2 YYEEEE. The CDR3 is made up of 14 amino acids. CDR3 residues: CASSLGQGSEKLFF. The CDR3 nucleotides are TGTGCCAGCAGCTTGGGTCAGGGCAGTGAAAAACTGTTTTTT.

V and J are TRBV15 and TRBJ2-3, with TRBD2 matching 13 bases. V shed 2 bases, J shed 5 bases, and the junction held 4 bases outside the gene matches. The germline V gene has CDR1 LNHNV and CDR2 YYDKDF (reference sequence). The CDR3 is made up of 16 amino acids. The CDR3 sequence is CATSRRTSGGGDTQYF. Written as DNA, the CDR3 is TGTGCCACCAGCAGACGGACTAGCGGGGGCGGAGATACGCAGTATTTT.

This chain connects TRBV5-4 to TRBJ1-1; D is perhaps TRBD1 (6 bases). Trimming left V 4 bases short and J 0 bases short, with 13 bases between. Germline V gene lookup returns CDR1 SGHNT and CDR2 YYREEE (reference sequence). The CDR3 extends over 15 amino acids. The CDR3 DNA reads TGTGCCAGCAGCCGGCAGGGGCAAATGAACACTGAAGCTTTCTTT. Protein sequence: CASSRQGQMNTEAFF.

The gene calls are TRBV7-9 and TRBJ2-2; 8 bases fit TRBD2. J was trimmed by 7 bases and V by 2 bases; bases with no gene match: 9. Looked up from germline, CDR1 is SEHNR and CDR2 is FQNEAQ (reference sequence). The CDR3 consists of 16 residues. CDR3 protein: CASSLYGGGIHGELFF. The DNA of the CDR3 is TGTGCCAGCAGCTTATACGGGGGGGGAATCCACGGGGAGCTGTTTTTT.